This TCR beta chain was recorded in a study of memory CD4+ T cells and cytomegalovirus serostatus. Overall study: This sample comes from healthy Belgian adults, 9 CMV seropositive, approximately 25 seronegative.

Single viable CD3+CD4+CD8-CD45RO+ cells were sorted as the memory CD4+ T cells. This CDR3 is built from 19 residues. After removal of 4 bases from V and 8 bases from J, the junction contained 24 bases not matched to a gene. CDR1 is SGDLS, CDR2 YYNGEE, per germline. Under the authors' procedure: After removing out-of-frame reads, over 2 million distinct TCRbeta sequences remained. TCRdb's copy holds only in-frame clones and misses some; the assay was immunoSEQ multiplex PCR. V, J and clone size were drawn from that table, and D and trimming were deduced from the DNA. The table has 50,000 or so clones, about four fifths seen once.

The chain has TRBV9 and TRBJ1-2; TRBD1 aligns across 9 bases. The sequence was obtained from an adult in good health and CMV-seropositive. Sequences were obtained from memory CD4+ T cells from blood. CDR3 in DNA: TGTGCCAGCAGCTCCCCGAAGGGTGGGACAGGGAAAAGTTCGTGGGGCTACACCTTC. Its translation is CASSSPKGGTGKSSWGYTF.